This T cell receptor beta chain was obtained from a study of CD8+ T cells in alopecia areata. cDNA reverse transcribed from extracted RNA served as the sequencing template. The method was immunoSEQ multiplex PCR; TCRdb's version includes in-frame clones alone and lacks a portion of them. The data hold 95,000 to 120,000 clones, with less than 60% observed a single time. The sample's treatment: oral pan-JAK inhibitor, 5-10 mg twice daily. The sequenced sample was CD4+ T cells sorted from blood, obtained at week 24, from a patient treated with tofacitinib. The clonotype was recovered from a human donor with alopecia areata.

CDR3 sequence reads: CSVGGLPSREQYF. The CDR3 coding sequence is TGCAGCGTTGGGGGGCTACCCTCGAGGGAGCAGTACTTC. The J gene is TRBJ2-7, the V gene TRBV29-1, with D perhaps matching TRBD1 (6 bases). The CDR3 has 13 amino acids. The V end lost 4 bases, the J end lost 7 bases, and 17 bases lay between the germline ends. CDR1 SQVTM and CDR2 ANQGSEA come from the germline V gene.